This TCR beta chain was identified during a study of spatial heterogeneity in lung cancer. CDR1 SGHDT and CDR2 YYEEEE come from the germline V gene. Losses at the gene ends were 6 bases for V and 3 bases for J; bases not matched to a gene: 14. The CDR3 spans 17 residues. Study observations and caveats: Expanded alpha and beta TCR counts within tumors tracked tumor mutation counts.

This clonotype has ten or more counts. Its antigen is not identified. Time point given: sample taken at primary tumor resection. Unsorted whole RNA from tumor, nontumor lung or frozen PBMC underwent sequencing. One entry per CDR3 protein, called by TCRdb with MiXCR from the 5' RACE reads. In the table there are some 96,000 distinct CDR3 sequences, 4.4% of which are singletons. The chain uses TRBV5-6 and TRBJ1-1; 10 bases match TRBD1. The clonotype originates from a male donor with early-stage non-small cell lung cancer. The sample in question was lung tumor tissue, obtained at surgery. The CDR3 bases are TGTGCCAGCAACTCCATCTGGGACAGGGGAATTGACACTGAAGCTTTCTTT. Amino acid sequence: CASNSIWDRGIDTEAFF.